This T cell receptor (beta chain) was identified in a study of blood T cell repertoires in COVID-19. Overall study context: COVID-19 samples from acute and convalescent phases originated in the United States, Italy and Spain.

Germline trimming cut 2 bases from V and 0 bases from J; bases unmatched to any gene: 16. The germline V gene encodes CDR1 LNHNV and CDR2 YYDKDF (reference sequence). This CDR3 comprises 20 residues. Libraries were prepared by immunoSEQ multiplex PCR; TCRdb keeps only in-frame clonotypes and omits some of them. The repertoire consists of 120,000 or so clones, with more than 65% occurring once and the leading ten covering roughly 2%. The sequenced material came from peripheral blood. The chain has TRBV15 and TRBJ1-2, with 9 bases aligning to TRBD1. The receptor comes from a woman aged 70-85 years with acute or convalescent COVID-19. The chain's CDR3 is CATSRLKTGTGYSPNYGYTF. DNA of the CDR3: TGTGCCACCAGCAGACTAAAAACTGGGACAGGGTATTCACCTAACTATGGCTACACCTTC.